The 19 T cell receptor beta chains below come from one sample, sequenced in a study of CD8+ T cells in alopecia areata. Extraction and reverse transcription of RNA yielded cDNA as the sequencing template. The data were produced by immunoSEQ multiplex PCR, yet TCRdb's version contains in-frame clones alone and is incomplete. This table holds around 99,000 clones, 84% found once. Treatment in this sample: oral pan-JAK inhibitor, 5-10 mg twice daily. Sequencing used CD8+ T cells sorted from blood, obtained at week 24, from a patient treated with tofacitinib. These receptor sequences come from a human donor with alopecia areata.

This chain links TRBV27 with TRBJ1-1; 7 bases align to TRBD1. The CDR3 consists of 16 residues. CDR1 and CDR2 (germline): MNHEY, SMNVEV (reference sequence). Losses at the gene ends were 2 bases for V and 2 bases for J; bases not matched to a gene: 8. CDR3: CASSLRQGGYNTEAFF. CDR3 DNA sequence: TGTGCCAGCAGTTTAAGGCAGGGGGGCTATAACACTGAAGCTTTCTTT.

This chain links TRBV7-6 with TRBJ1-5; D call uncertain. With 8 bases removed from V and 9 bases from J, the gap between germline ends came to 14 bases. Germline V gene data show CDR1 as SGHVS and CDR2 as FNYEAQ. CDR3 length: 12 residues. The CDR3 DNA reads TGTGCCAGCGCCGACGTGGGAGGGCCCCAGCATTTT. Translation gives CASADVGGPQHF.

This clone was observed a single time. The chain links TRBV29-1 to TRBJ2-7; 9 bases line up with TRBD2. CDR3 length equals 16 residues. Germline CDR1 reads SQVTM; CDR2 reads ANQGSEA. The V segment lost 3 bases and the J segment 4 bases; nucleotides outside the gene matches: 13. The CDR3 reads CSVDGKLGGGAYEQYF. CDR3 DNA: TGCAGCGTTGACGGAAAATTAGGCGGGGGGGCATACGAGCAGTACTTC.

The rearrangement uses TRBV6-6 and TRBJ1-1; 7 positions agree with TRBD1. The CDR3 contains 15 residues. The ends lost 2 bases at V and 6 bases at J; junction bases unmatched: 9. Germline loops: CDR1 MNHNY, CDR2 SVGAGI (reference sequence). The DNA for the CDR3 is TGTGCCAGCAGTTACCGGGACAGTCGGTTTGCTGAAGCTTTCTTT. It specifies CASSYRDSRFAEAFF.

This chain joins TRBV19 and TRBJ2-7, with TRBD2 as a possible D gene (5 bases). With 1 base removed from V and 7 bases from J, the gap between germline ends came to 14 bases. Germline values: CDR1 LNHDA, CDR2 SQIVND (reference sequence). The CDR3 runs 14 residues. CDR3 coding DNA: TGTGCCAGTAGTATAGGTGGCCTCCGCGGGGAGCAGTACTTC. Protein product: CASSIGGLRGEQYF.

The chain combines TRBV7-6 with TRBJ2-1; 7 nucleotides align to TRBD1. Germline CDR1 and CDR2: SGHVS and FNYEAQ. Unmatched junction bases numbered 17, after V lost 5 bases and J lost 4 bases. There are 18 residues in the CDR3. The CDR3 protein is CASSPGTAARRVYNEQFF. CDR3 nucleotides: TGTGCCAGCAGCCCCGGGACAGCTGCACGAAGGGTATACAATGAGCAGTTCTTC.

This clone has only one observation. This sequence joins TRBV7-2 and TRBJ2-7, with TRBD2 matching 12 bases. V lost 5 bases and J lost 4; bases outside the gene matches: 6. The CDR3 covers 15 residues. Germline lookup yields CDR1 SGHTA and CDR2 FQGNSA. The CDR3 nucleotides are TGTGCCAGCAGCCCGAGACTAGCGGGGGAATACGAGCAGTACTTC. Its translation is CASSPRLAGEYEQYF.

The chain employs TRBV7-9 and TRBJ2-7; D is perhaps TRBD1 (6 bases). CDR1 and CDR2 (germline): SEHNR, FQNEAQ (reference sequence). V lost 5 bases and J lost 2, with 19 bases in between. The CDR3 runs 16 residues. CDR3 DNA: TGTGCCAGCAGCCCGGCGGCAGGGGCCACCCCCTACGAGCAGTACTTC. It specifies CASSPAAGATPYEQYF.

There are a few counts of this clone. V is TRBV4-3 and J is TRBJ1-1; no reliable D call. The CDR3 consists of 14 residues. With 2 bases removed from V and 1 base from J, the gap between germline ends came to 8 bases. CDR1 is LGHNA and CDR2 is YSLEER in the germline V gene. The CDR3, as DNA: TGCGCCAGCAGCCAATCGGGAACGAACACTGAAGCTTTCTTT. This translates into CASSQSGTNTEAFF.

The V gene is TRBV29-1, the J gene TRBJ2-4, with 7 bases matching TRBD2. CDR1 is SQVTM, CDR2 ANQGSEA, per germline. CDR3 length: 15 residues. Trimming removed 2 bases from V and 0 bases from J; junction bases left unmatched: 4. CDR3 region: CSVEMAGVAKNIQYF. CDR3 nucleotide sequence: TGCAGCGTTGAAATGGCGGGGGTAGCCAAAAACATTCAGTACTTC.

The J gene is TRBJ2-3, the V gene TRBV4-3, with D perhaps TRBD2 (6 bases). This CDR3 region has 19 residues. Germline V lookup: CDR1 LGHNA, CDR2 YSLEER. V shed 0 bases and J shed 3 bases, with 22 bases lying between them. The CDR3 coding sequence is TGCGCCAGCAGCCAAGATTCCCACCCGGGACTGGATAATACAGATACGCAGTATTTT. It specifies CASSQDSHPGLDNTDTQYF.

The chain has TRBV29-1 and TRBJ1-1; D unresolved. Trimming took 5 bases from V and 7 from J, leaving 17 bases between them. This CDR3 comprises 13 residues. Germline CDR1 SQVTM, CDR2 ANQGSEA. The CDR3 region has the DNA TGCAGCGTTTCGGCTCGTAGTGGAGGTGAAGCTTTCTTT. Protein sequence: CSVSARSGGEAFF.

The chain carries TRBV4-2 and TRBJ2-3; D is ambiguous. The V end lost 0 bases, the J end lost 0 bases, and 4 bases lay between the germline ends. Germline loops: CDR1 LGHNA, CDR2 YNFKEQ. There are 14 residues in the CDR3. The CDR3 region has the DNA TGTGCCAGCAGCCAAGAAACTAGCACAGATACGCAGTATTTT. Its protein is CASSQETSTDTQYF.

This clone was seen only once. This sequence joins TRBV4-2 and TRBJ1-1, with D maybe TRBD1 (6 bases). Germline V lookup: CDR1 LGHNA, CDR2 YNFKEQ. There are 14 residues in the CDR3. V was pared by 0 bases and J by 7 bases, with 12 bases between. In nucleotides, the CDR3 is TGTGCCAGCAGCCAAGAACTGGGGGCAGATGAAGCTTTCTTT. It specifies CASSQELGADEAFF.

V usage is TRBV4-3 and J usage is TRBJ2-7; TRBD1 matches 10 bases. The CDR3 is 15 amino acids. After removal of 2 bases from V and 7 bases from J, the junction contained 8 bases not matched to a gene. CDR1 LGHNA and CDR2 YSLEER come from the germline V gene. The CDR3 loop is CASSQSGTGVREQYF. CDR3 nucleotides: TGCGCCAGCAGCCAATCCGGGACAGGGGTTAGGGAGCAGTACTTC.

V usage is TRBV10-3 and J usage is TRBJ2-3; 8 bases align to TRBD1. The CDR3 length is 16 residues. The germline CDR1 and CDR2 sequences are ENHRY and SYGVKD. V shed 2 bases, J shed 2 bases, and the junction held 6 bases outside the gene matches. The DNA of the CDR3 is TGTGCCATCAGTGAGCCGTCCCAGGGGGCCACAGATACGCAGTATTTT. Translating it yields CAISEPSQGATDTQYF.

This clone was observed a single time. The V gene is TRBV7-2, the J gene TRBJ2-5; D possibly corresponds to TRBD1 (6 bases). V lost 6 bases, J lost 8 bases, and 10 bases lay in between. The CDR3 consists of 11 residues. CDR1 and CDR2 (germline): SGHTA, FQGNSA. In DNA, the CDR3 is TGTGCCAGCAGACAAGGGGGAACCCAGTACTTC. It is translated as CASRQGGTQYF.

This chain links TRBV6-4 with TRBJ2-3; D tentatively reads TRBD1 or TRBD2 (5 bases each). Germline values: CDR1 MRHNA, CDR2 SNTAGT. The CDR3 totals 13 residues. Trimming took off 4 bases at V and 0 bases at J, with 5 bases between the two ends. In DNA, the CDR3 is TGTGCCAGCAGTGGGGACAGCACAGATACGCAGTATTTT. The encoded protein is CASSGDSTDTQYF.

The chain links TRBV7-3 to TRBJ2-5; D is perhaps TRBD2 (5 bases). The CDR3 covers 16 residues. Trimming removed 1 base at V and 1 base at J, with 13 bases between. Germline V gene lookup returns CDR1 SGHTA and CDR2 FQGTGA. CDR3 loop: CASSLNIALGQETQYF. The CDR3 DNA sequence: TGTGCCAGCAGCTTAAACATAGCGCTGGGCCAAGAGACCCAGTACTTC.